This note documents a single T cell receptor (beta chain) sequence. Its antigen is currently unknown. Distinct nucleotide sequences in the sample also encode this CDR3. Germline CDR1 is LGHNA and CDR2 is YNFKEQ. The V end was cut by 0 bases, the J end by 6 bases, with 9 bases between. The CDR3 is 13 amino acids. Caucasian adults living in Nashville, Tennessee, provided all samples. The data were taken from a study of shared clonotypes between healthy human individuals. Overall study results and limits: When naive CD4 clonotypes were compared across several donors, around 5% were shared. Non-shared clonotypes had lower generation probabilities than clonotypes shared by all four sorted-subset donors. Sampling involved blood alone; tissue repertoires likely differ.

Method: immunoSEQ multiplex PCR; TCRdb's copy keeps in-frame clones and lacks some. Of over 850,000 clones in the sample, approximately 78% are singletons; the top ten hold around 0.61%. The V and J genes are TRBV4-2 and TRBJ2-7; D gene uncertain. The clonotype comes from a man between 18 and 35 years old in good health. Some clones in this sample may be carry-over from other donors' samples. The sequenced sample was memory CD4+ T cells from PBMCs. Subset of the sample: CD45RA-negative fraction. Here the CDR3 reads CASSQDPEGEQYF. CDR3 bases: TGTGCCAGCAGCCAAGATCCAGAAGGCGAGCAGTACTTC.